These 26 T cell receptor beta chains share one sample of origin, sequenced in a study of monozygotic twins with inflammatory bowel disease. One entry per CDR3 protein, without DNA, is what TCRdb gives after re-calling the 5' RACE reads. This sample's table reports about 420,000 distinct CDR3 sequences. Sequencing was performed on blood. The receptors originated from a human donor with ulcerative colitis or Crohn's disease, or a healthy co-twin of an affected twin (not recorded which).

V and J are TRBV20-1 and TRBJ2-5; TCRdb outputs TRBD2, but without DNA this stays unchecked. The CDR3 loop spans 14 amino acids. Germline loops: CDR1 DFQATT, CDR2 SNEGSKA (reference sequence). The CDR3 loop reads CSARGTSGKETQYF.

The chain has TRBV29-1 and TRBJ2-3; the TRBD1 assignment by TCRdb is unverifiable without DNA. Germline V gene lookup returns CDR1 SQVTM and CDR2 ANQGSEA. The CDR3 spans 13 residues. The CDR3 region is CSIRGAATDTQYF.

The V and J genes are TRBV18 and TRBJ2-7. CDR1 KGHSH and CDR2 LQKENI come from the germline V gene. This CDR3 contains 15 residues. The CDR3 sequence: CASSPQGGNNYEQYF.

The J gene is TRBJ1-5, the V gene TRBV19. The CDR3 contains 15 residues. Germline lookup yields CDR1 LNHDA and CDR2 SQIVND (reference sequence). CDR3 region: CASSIQRDSNQPQHF.

The gene calls are TRBV9 and TRBJ2-1; absent DNA, TCRdb's TRBD1 call cannot be checked. The CDR3 totals 16 residues. Germline V gene data show CDR1 as SGDLS and CDR2 as YYNGEE. The CDR3 region is CASSVGGTGSYNEQFF.

J is TRBJ1-6 and V is TRBV28; with no DNA, the TCRdb D assignment of TRBD1 cannot be verified. CDR1 and CDR2 (germline): MDHEN, SYDVKM. The CDR3 covers 17 residues. Here the CDR3 reads CASSLGEGHRRSSPLHF.

The chain uses TRBV7-3 and TRBJ2-5; as DNA is missing, the TRBD2 call by TCRdb cannot be tested. CDR1 and CDR2 (germline): SGHTA, FQGTGA. CDR3 length equals 16 residues. The CDR3 region is CASSSTGTSGQETQYF.

This sequence joins TRBV10-3 and TRBJ2-7; TCRdb proposes TRBD1, but this gene call is untestable without DNA. CDR3 size: 14 residues. CDR1 and CDR2 from the germline V gene are ENHRY and SYGVKD. CDR3: CAISKTGESYQQYF.

The CDR3 loop is CSAEGPLETSGSIRRQFF. The V call is TRBV20-1, the J call TRBJ2-1; TCRdb names TRBD2, which stays unverified in the absence of DNA. This CDR3 has 18 amino acids. Per germline, CDR1 DFQATT and CDR2 SNEGSKA (reference sequence).

The genes are TRBV6-1 and TRBJ1-1; TCRdb indicates TRBD1, and absent DNA this call remains unverified. This CDR3 is built from 18 residues. Germline CDR1 and CDR2: MNHNS and SASEGT. Here the CDR3 reads CASYPAGSSRFRGSVAFF.

The rearrangement uses TRBV18 and TRBJ1-5; TCRdb reports TRBD1, a call that lacks DNA to check it against. The length of the CDR3 is 13 residues. CDR1 and CDR2 (germline): KGHSH, LQKENI. The CDR3 loop reads CASSIGGEQPQHF.

The V gene is TRBV10-3, the J gene TRBJ2-5; TCRdb returns TRBD2, unconfirmable since there is no DNA. Germline V CDR1 and CDR2: ENHRY, SYGVKD. The CDR3 extends over 13 amino acids. The CDR3 sequence: CAISDGGEETQYF.

The V and J genes are TRBV11-2 and TRBJ2-2; TCRdb designates TRBD1, a call that cannot be tested without DNA. Germline V lookup: CDR1 SGHAT, CDR2 FQNNGV. The CDR3 runs 14 residues. CDR3 in amino acids: CASSLGVVTGELFF. The entire variable domain, with the rest obtained from reference TRBV11-2 and TRBJ2-2, is as follows: EAGVAQSPRYKIIEKRQSVAFWCNPISGHATLYWYQQILGQGPKLLIQFQNNGVVDDSQLPKDRFSAERLKGVDSTLKIQPAKLEDSAVYLCASSLGVVTGELFFGEGSRLTVL.

The rearrangement uses TRBV7-2 and TRBJ2-5; the TCRdb D gene call, TRBD2, has no DNA to confirm it. There are 13 residues in the CDR3. Germline CDR1 reads SGHTA; CDR2 reads FQGNSA. CDR3: CASSQGTRETQYF.

This chain uses TRBV7-2 with TRBJ1-6. Germline values: CDR1 SGHTA, CDR2 FQGNSA. This CDR3 comprises 15 residues. This CDR3 reads CASSLQSIDNSPLHF.

The J gene is TRBJ2-7, the V gene TRBV20-1; TCRdb lists TRBD2, though no DNA is available to test this call. The germline CDR1 and CDR2 sequences are DFQATT and SNEGSKA (reference sequence). The CDR3 totals 15 residues. This CDR3 reads CSASASGSSSYEQYF.

The rearrangement uses TRBV10-3 and TRBJ2-1; TCRdb proposes TRBD1, but this gene call is untestable without DNA. This CDR3 comprises 14 residues. Germline CDR1 is ENHRY and CDR2 is SYGVKD. The CDR3 loop reads CAISASGTFNEQFF.

This chain joins TRBV21-1 and TRBJ2-3; TCRdb reports TRBD1, a call that lacks DNA to check it against. TRBV21-1 represents a pseudogene. This CDR3 contains 19 residues. CDR3 protein: CASRELPGQGKGGTDTQYF.

CDR3 sequence reads: CASSRGEAGEDSYEQYF. The chain carries TRBV7-9 and TRBJ2-7; TCRdb outputs TRBD2, but without DNA this stays unchecked. The germline CDR1 and CDR2 sequences are SEHNR and FQNEAQ (reference sequence). The CDR3 totals 17 residues.

This chain connects TRBV6-5 to TRBJ1-1. Germline V gene sequence: CDR1 MNHEY, CDR2 SVGAGI. The CDR3 contains 14 residues. CDR3 in amino acids: CASSSGYMNTEAFF.

V usage is TRBV14 and J usage is TRBJ2-2; with no DNA, the TCRdb D assignment of TRBD1 cannot be verified. The CDR3 runs 15 residues. CDR1 is SGHDN, CDR2 FVKESK, per germline. The CDR3 loop is CASSRRDSNTGELFF. The full variable domain, completed using reference TRBV14 and TRBJ2-2, is EAGVTQFPSHSVIEKGQTVTLRCDPISGHDNLYWYRRVMGKEIKFLLHFVKESKQDESGMPNNRFLAERTGGTYSTLKVQPAELEDSGVYFCASSRRDSNTGELFFGEGSRLTVL.

The chain has TRBV10-3 and TRBJ2-3; TCRdb names TRBD2, which stays unverified in the absence of DNA. The CDR3 spans 17 residues. CDR1 is ENHRY, CDR2 SYGVKD, per germline. The CDR3 spells CAISESLAGGLTDTQYF.

V usage is TRBV2 and J usage is TRBJ1-1. This CDR3 is built from 14 residues. Germline CDR1 reads SNHLY; CDR2 reads FYNNEI. The CDR3 spells CASRLRGGYTEAFF.

This sequence joins TRBV7-8 and TRBJ2-5; the TCRdb call, TRBD1, lacks DNA for checking. The CDR3 consists of 12 residues. Per germline, CDR1 SGHVS and CDR2 FQNEAQ. CDR3: CASSVAGETQYF. The full variable domain, rest sourced from reference TRBV7-8 and TRBJ2-5, is GAGVSQSPRYKVAKRGQDVALRCDPISGHVSLFWYQQALGQGPEFLTYFQNEAQLDKSGLPSDRFFAERPEGSVSTLKIQRTQQEDSAVYLCASSVAGETQYFGPGTRLLVL.

V is TRBV5-1 and J is TRBJ2-3; TCRdb's D gene call, TRBD1, goes unchecked for lack of DNA. The CDR3 loop spans 15 amino acids. Germline CDR1 reads SGHRS; CDR2 reads YFSETQ. The CDR3 loop reads CASSLEWPGGDTQYF.

V and J are TRBV3-1 and TRBJ1-1. The germline V gene encodes CDR1 LGHDT and CDR2 YNNKEL (reference sequence). CDR3 length: 14 residues. CDR3 protein: CASSQEGLNTEAFF.